Below are 15 T cell receptor beta chains sequenced from a single sample in a study of T cells in localized non-small cell lung cancer. This table comes from immunoSEQ multiplex PCR, and its TCRdb copy is limited to in-frame clones, with some not included. This table has 40,000 to 55,000 clones, around three quarters appearing once. The input for sequencing was PBMCs, taken before any cancer treatment. These receptor sequences come from a woman aged 40-75 years with stage II lung adenocarcinoma.

This clone was recorded only once. V and J are TRBV10-3 and TRBJ2-1; 7 bases are a match to TRBD2. The CDR3 runs to 15 residues. Germline V gene sequence: CDR1 ENHRY, CDR2 SYGVKD. V shed 3 bases, J shed 8 bases, and the junction held 10 bases outside the gene matches. CDR3 DNA: TGTGCCATCAGTGATGGGGGTTTCGGGGGGTATGAGCAGTTCTTC. It translates to CAISDGGFGGYEQFF.

The chain combines TRBV10-2 with TRBJ2-5; D might be TRBD1 (7 bases). Germline CDR1 is WSHSY and CDR2 is SAAADI. The CDR3 contains 16 residues. The V end was cut by 0 bases, the J end by 7 bases, with 18 bases between. CDR3 loop: CASSESTDRPEGTQYF. Written as DNA, the CDR3 is TGCGCCAGCAGTGAGTCGACGGACAGGCCGGAGGGGACCCAGTACTTC.

This clone was recorded a few times. This chain joins TRBV11-2 and TRBJ2-1; D not resolved. The CDR3 has 12 residues. The germline V and J ends were trimmed by 4 bases and 12 bases, with 13 bases remaining between them. CDR1 is SGHAT and CDR2 is FQNNGV in the germline V gene. The CDR3, as DNA: TGTGCCAGCAGCTCCGGCCCGATTGGGCAGTTCTTC. It encodes CASSSGPIGQFF.

The V and J genes are TRBV6-1 and TRBJ2-1; 10 nucleotides match TRBD2. The J segment lost 4 bases and the V segment lost 0 bases, leaving 0 bases of the junction unmatched. The CDR3 consists of 15 residues. Germline-derived CDR1 and CDR2 are MNHNS and SASEGT. The CDR3 sequence is CASSEAAGGYNEQFF. CDR3 coding DNA: TGTGCCAGCAGTGAAGCAGCGGGGGGGTACAATGAGCAGTTCTTC.

V and J are TRBV11-2 and TRBJ2-2; D is tentatively TRBD1 or TRBD2 (5 bases each). Germline V lookup: CDR1 SGHAT, CDR2 FQNNGV. The CDR3 has 15 residues. V shed 7 bases and J shed 4 bases, with 16 bases lying between them. CDR3 DNA: TGTGCCAGCACCCCTCGGGACCGATCCACCGGGGAGCTGTTTTTT. Translated, it gives CASTPRDRSTGELFF.

The chain is built from TRBV28 and TRBJ1-5; TRBD1 matches 7 bases. The CDR3 has 17 amino acids. The germline gives CDR1 MDHEN, CDR2 SYDVKM. The ends lost 3 bases at V and 5 bases at J; junction bases unmatched: 13. This chain's CDR3 is CASSFWAWGQTHQPQHF. CDR3 coding DNA: TGTGCCAGCAGTTTTTGGGCCTGGGGACAGACACATCAGCCCCAGCATTTT.

The V gene is TRBV7-8, the J gene TRBJ1-2; no definite D call. CDR1 is SGHVS and CDR2 is FQNEAQ in the germline V gene. Trimming stripped 1 base from V and 1 base from J, with 4 bases between. The CDR3 totals 13 residues. The CDR3 bases are TGTGCCAGCAGCTTAGACGTTAACTATGGCTACACCTTC. As protein: CASSLDVNYGYTF. Filled out from reference TRBV7-8 and TRBJ1-2, the complete variable domain reads GAGVSQSPRYKVAKRGQDVALRCDPISGHVSLFWYQQALGQGPEFLTYFQNEAQLDKSGLPSDRFFAERPEGSVSTLKIQRTQQEDSAVYLCASSLDVNYGYTFGSGTRLTVV.

This clone was observed a few times. The chain carries TRBV5-8 and TRBJ2-5; no reliable D call. Germline values: CDR1 SGHTS, CDR2 YDEGEE. The ends were cut back, 3 bases at V and 5 bases at J, with 11 bases in the middle. This CDR3 region has 13 residues. The CDR3 protein is CASSWGQHETQYF. In DNA, the CDR3 is TGTGCCAGCAGCTGGGGTCAACACGAGACCCAGTACTTC. The whole variable domain, filled in from reference TRBV5-8 and TRBJ2-5, reads EAGVTQSPTHLIKTRGQQATLRCSPISGHTSVYWYQQALGLGLQFLLWYDEGEERNRGNFPPRFSGRQFPNYSSELNVNALELEDSALYLCASSWGQHETQYFGPGTRLLVL.

The V call is TRBV7-2, the J call TRBJ2-7; D possibly corresponds to TRBD1 (5 bases). CDR3 size: 14 residues. V was clipped by 5 bases and J by 9 bases, with 20 bases between them. Germline CDR1 is SGHTA and CDR2 is FQGNSA. The CDR3 loop is CASSRRQTPTTQYF. CDR3 coding DNA: TGTGCCAGCAGCCGCCGACAGACCCCTACGACGCAGTACTTC.

This clone was counted between two and nine times. The V and J genes are TRBV7-2 and TRBJ1-2; 7 bases fit TRBD1. The germline V gene encodes CDR1 SGHTA and CDR2 FQGNSA. The CDR3 has 13 amino acids. The V and J ends lost 5 bases and 8 bases, in that order; junction bases with no gene match: 8. As DNA, the CDR3 is TGTGCCAGCAGCGAAGACAGGGACGAGGGCTACACCTTC. It is translated as CASSEDRDEGYTF.

The rearrangement links TRBV6-6 to TRBJ2-5; D is unclear. The ends were cut back, 5 bases at V and 5 bases at J, with 15 bases in the middle. The CDR3 is 14 amino acids. Per germline, CDR1 MNHNY and CDR2 SVGAGI (reference sequence). The CDR3: CASSIPERTETQYF. CDR3 nucleotides: TGTGCCAGCAGTATACCCGAGAGGACGGAGACCCAGTACTTC.

The chain carries TRBV2 and TRBJ2-7, with D possibly being TRBD1 (6 bases). The ends were cut back, 4 bases at V and 1 base at J, with 14 bases in the middle. This CDR3 has 15 residues. Germline V gene sequence: CDR1 SNHLY, CDR2 FYNNEI. CDR3 sequence (DNA): TGTGCCAGCAGTGTTTTCGGACAGCCGTCCTACGAGCAGTACTTC. Its protein is CASSVFGQPSYEQYF.

This rearrangement joins TRBV10-3 to TRBJ2-3; D may correspond to TRBD1 or TRBD2 (5 bases each). The germline V gene encodes CDR1 ENHRY and CDR2 SYGVKD. The CDR3 has 16 amino acids. V was trimmed by 3 bases and J by 2 bases, leaving 15 bases between them. CDR3 loop: CAISDSGATLTDTQYF. The CDR3 DNA sequence: TGTGCCATCAGTGATTCCGGGGCGACACTCACAGATACGCAGTATTTT.

The rearrangement links TRBV2 to TRBJ2-7; TRBD1 is a possible D gene (6 bases). Trimming shortened V by 5 bases and J by 5 bases, and 13 bases separated the two germline ends. The CDR3 length is 13 residues. Germline-derived CDR1 and CDR2 are SNHLY and FYNNEI. CDR3 region: CASSKDRSNEQYF. Written as DNA, the CDR3 is TGTGCCAGCAGTAAGGACAGAAGTAACGAGCAGTACTTC.

V and J are TRBV6-5 and TRBJ2-1; perhaps TRBD2 as D (6 bases). This CDR3 contains 15 residues. The V and J ends lost 2 bases and 9 bases respectively, with 17 bases between them. In germline, CDR1 is MNHEY, CDR2 SVGAGI. DNA for the CDR3: TGTGCCAGCAGTTACGTAGCACGGGGGTCGGGTGAGCAGTTCTTC. This translates into CASSYVARGSGEQFF.